The source of this T cell receptor (beta chain) is a study of blood T cell repertoires in COVID-19. Overall study: T cells, B-cell-depleted T cells, or PBMCs supplied cDNA or gDNA.

In the source study's methods: Reference gene primer amplification in the assay estimated nucleated cell counts. Assay: immunoSEQ multiplex PCR; the TCRdb copy retains only in-frame clones and omits some. V and J calls and clone size come straight from that table; D and trimming were deduced from the DNA. The data hold roughly 120,000 clones, with under 80% observed a single time. The sample consisted of peripheral blood. This TCR was sampled from a middle-aged man with acute or convalescent COVID-19.

CDR3 nucleotide sequence: TGTGCCAGCAGCTTAGTTGGTTCCGGGGACACTGGCTACACCTTC. Translating it yields CASSLVGSGDTGYTF. The chain combines TRBV7-9 with TRBJ1-2; perhaps TRBD1 as D (6 bases). Trimming took off 1 base at V and 7 bases at J, with 16 bases between the two ends. Germline CDR1 SEHNR, CDR2 FQNEAQ (reference sequence). The CDR3 extends over 15 amino acids.